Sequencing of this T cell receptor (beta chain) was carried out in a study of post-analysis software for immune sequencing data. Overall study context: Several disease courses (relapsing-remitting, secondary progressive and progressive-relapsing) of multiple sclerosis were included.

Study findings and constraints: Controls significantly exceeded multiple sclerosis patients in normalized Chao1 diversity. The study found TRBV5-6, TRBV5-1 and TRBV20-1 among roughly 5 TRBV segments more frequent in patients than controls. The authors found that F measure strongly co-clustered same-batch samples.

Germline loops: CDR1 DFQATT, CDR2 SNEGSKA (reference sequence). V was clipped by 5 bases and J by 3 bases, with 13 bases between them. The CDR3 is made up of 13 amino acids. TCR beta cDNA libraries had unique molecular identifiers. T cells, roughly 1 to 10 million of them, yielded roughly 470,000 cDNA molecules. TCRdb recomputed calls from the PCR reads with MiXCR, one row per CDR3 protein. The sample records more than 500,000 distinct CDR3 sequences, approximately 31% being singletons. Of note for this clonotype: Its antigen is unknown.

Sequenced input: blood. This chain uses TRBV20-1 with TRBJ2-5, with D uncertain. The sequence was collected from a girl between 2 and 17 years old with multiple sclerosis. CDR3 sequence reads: CSASPDAKETQYF. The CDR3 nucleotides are TGCAGTGCTTCGCCGGACGCTAAAGAGACCCAGTACTTC.